Here is one T cell receptor (beta chain) with its context. The data were taken from a study of response to subunit inactivated influenza vaccine. V trimming: 7 bases; J trimming: 7 bases; junction bases outside the gene matches: 4. Germline CDR1 and CDR2: SQVTM and ANQGSEA. This CDR3 region has 12 residues. TCRdb re-called the RT-PCR reads through MiXCR, storing one row per CDR3 protein. The repertoire consists of about 650,000 distinct CDR3 sequences, with 15% to 18% occurring once and the leading ten covering approximately 10%. The V and J genes are TRBV29-1 and TRBJ2-5; TRBD1 aligns across 12 bases. This TCR was recovered from a man aged 45-65 years who received an inactivated influenza vaccine. The material sequenced was PBMCs from blood, taken approximately 13 days after vaccination. In DNA form, the CDR3 reads TGCAGCGCGGGACAGGGGGCCTCGACCCAGTACTTC. Amino acid sequence: CSAGQGASTQYF.